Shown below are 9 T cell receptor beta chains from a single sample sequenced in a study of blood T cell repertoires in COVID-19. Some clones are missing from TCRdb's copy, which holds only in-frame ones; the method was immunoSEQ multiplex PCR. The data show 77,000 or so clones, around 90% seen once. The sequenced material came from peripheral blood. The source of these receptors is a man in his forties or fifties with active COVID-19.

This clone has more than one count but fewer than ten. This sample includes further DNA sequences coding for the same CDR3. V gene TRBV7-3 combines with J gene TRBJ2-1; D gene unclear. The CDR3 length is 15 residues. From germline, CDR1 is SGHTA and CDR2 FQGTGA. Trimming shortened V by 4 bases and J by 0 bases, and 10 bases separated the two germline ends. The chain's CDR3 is CASSSTVSSYNEQFF. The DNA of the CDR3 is TGTGCCAGCAGCTCCACAGTGAGCTCCTACAATGAGCAGTTCTTC.

As DNA, the CDR3 is TGTGCCAGCCAGCGGGGGACTAATGAAAAACTGTTTTTT. Amino acids: CASQRGTNEKLFF. The J gene is TRBJ1-4, the V gene TRBV7-9; maybe TRBD1 (5 bases). V lost 8 bases and J lost 2, with 9 bases in between. The germline CDR1 and CDR2 sequences are SEHNR and FQNEAQ (reference sequence). This CDR3 contains 13 residues.

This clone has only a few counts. The CDR3 reads CASSRGDSNSGANVLTF. In DNA, the CDR3 is TGCGCCAGCAGCAGGGGCGACAGTAACTCTGGGGCCAACGTCCTGACTTTC. This rearrangement joins TRBV5-1 to TRBJ2-6; possible D gene TRBD1, 5 bases. Germline CDR1 and CDR2: SGHRS and YFSETQ. V lost 4 bases to trimming and J lost 0 bases, with 14 bases between them. The CDR3 consists of 17 residues.

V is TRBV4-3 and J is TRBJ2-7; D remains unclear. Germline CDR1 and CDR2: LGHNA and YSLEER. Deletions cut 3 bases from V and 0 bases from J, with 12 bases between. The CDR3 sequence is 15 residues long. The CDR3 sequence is CASSQGPSSSYEQYF. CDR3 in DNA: TGCGCCAGCAGCCAGGGCCCCTCGTCCTCCTACGAGCAGTACTTC.

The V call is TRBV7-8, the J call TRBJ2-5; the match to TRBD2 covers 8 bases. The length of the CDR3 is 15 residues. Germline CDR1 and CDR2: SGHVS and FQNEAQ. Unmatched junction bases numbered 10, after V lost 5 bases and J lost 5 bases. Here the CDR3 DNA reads TGTGCCAGCAGCAAAGCTCGGGGACTAGAGGAGACCCAGTACTTC. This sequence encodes CASSKARGLEETQYF.

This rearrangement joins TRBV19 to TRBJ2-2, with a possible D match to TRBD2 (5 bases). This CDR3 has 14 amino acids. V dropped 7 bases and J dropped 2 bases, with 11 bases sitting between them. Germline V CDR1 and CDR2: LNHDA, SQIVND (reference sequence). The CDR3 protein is CASTTLGNTGELFF. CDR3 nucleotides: TGTGCCAGTACCACACTAGGCAACACCGGGGAGCTGTTTTTT.

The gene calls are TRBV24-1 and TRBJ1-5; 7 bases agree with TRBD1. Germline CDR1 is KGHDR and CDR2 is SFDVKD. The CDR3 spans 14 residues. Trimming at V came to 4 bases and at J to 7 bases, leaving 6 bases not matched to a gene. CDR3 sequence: CATSETGIGQPQHF. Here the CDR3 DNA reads TGTGCCACCAGTGAGACAGGGATCGGGCAGCCCCAGCATTTT.

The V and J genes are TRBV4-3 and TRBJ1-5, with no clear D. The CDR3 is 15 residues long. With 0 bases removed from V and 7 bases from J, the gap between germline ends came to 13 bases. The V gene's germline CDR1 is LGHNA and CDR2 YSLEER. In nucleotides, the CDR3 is TGCGCCAGCAGCCAAGATCGACGGAGAGAACAGCCCCAGCATTTT. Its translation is CASSQDRRREQPQHF.

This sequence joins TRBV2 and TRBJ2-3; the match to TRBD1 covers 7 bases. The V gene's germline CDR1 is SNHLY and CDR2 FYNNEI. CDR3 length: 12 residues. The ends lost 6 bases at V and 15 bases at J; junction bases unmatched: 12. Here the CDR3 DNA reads TGTGCCAGCAGCGCCGAGACAGGGCAAAAATATTTT. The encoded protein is CASSAETGQKYF.